This T cell receptor beta chain came from a study of OX40 agonist ivuxolimab in advanced cancers. Study information: Prior anti-PD-1, anti-PD-L1 or anti-CTLA-4 therapy did not bar entry, and 30% to 40% had some.

A remark on this clone: The antigen is undetermined.

Trimming took 3 bases from V and 5 from J; bases not matched to a gene: 3. The CDR3 has 14 amino acids. Germline V gives CDR1 PRHDT, CDR2 FYEKMQ (reference sequence). Study observations and caveats: CD8+ T cells averaged more expanded clones than CD4+.

Generated by immunoSEQ multiplex PCR, the TCRdb table keeps only in-frame clones and is missing some. The data hold over 95,000 clones, with about 80% observed a single time. V gene TRBV13 combines with J gene TRBJ2-5, with 10 bases lining up with TRBD1. This sequence originates from an adult with an advanced solid tumor such as melanoma, head and neck, liver or kidney cancer. The starting material was CD4+ or CD8+ T cells sorted from blood, obtained in a trial of the OX40 agonist ivuxolimab. CDR3 region: CASSFGDRGETQYF. The DNA for the CDR3 is TGTGCCAGCAGCTTTGGGGACAGGGGCGAGACCCAGTACTTC.